The rows below give T cell receptor beta chains drawn from one sample of a study of T cells in Graves' hyperthyroidism and ophthalmopathy. TCRdb reprocessed the multiplex PCR reads via MiXCR and lists one record per CDR3 protein. The table has 540,000 or so distinct CDR3 sequences, 15% to 18% seen once. The sample taken for sequencing was blood. These receptors were obtained from a woman in her 30s with Graves' hyperthyroidism. The CDR3 runs from the conserved cysteine through the conserved F or W. The D gene is left open where the match is weak. Clone size is shown for a subset of rows, as once, few, many or a class of expanded clone.

many	TRBV27	TRBJ2-1	.	CASSLSDDEQFF	TGTGCCAGCAGTTTATCGGACGATGAGCAGTTCTTC
many	TRBV7-6	TRBJ2-3	.	CASSLGLGATDTQYF	TGTGCCAGCAGCTTAGGTCTGGGGGCCACAGATACGCAGTATTTT
many	TRBV12-3/TRBV12-4	TRBJ2-1	.	CASSGWTDNNEQFF	TGTGCCAGCAGTGGATGGACAGATAACAATGAGCAGTTCTTC
many	TRBV7-6	TRBJ2-7	.	CASSPRLGGSYEQYF	TGTGCCAGCAGCCCCCGGCTGGGTGGCTCCTACGAGCAGTACTTC
few	TRBV9	TRBJ2-1	.	CASSVVGAGSYNEQFF	TGTGCCAGCAGCGTAGTTGGTGCGGGTTCCTACAATGAGCAGTTCTTC
.	TRBV6-2/TRBV6-3	TRBJ1-5	TRBD1	CASRGTGGISNQPQHF	TGTGCCAGCAGGGGGACAGGGGGCATTAGCAATCAGCCCCAGCATTTT
few	TRBV19	TRBJ1-1	TRBD1	CASLGGQANTEAFF	TGTGCCAGCTTGGGAGGACAGGCCAACACTGAAGCTTTCTTT
many	TRBV18	TRBJ1-2	.	CASFGESLYGYTF	TGTGCCAGCTTTGGGGAAAGCTTGTATGGCTACACCTTC
.	TRBV18	TRBJ2-1	.	CASSPVPGAHNGQFF	TGTGCCAGCTCACCAGTCCCGGGAGCACACAATGGGCAGTTCTTC
many	TRBV7-9	TRBJ2-7	.	CASSLGWGRGGYEQYF	TGTGCCAGCAGCTTAGGCTGGGGCAGGGGGGGGTACGAGCAGTACTTC
.	TRBV19	TRBJ2-7	.	CASSNWVFDEQYF	TGTGCCAGTAGTAACTGGGTCTTCGACGAGCAGTACTTC
many	TRBV2	TRBJ1-2	TRBD1	CASSADRAIGYTF	TGTGCCAGCAGTGCCGACAGGGCGATTGGCTACACCTTC
many	TRBV18	TRBJ2-1	TRBD2	CASSPFPQREGYEQFF	TGTGCCAGCTCACCTTTTCCTCAGCGGGAGGGTTATGAGCAGTTCTTC
many	TRBV7-3	TRBJ1-1	.	CASSLDRQNTEAFF	TGTGCCAGCAGCTTGGACAGACAGAACACTGAAGCTTTCTTT
many	TRBV6-1	TRBJ2-1	TRBD1	CASSWGRGTGVNEQFF	TGTGCCAGCAGTTGGGGACGTGGGACAGGGGTCAATGAGCAGTTCTTC
few	TRBV19	TRBJ1-2	.	CASSPEPGTLGGGYTF	TGTGCCAGTAGTCCCGAGCCCGGGACGCTCGGAGGTGGCTACACCTTC
many	TRBV30	TRBJ2-1	TRBD2	CAWRSGRTYNEQFF	TGTGCCTGGAGGAGCGGGAGAACATACAATGAGCAGTTCTTC
.	TRBV19	TRBJ1-4	.	CASSPRGPEATNEKLFF	TGTGCCAGTAGCCCCCGGGGTCCGGAGGCAACTAATGAAAAACTGTTTTTT
many	TRBV20-1	TRBJ1-2	.	CSARGGDWLDYGYTF	TGCAGTGCTAGGGGGGGTGACTGGCTGGACTATGGCTACACCTTC
.	TRBV30	TRBJ1-5	.	CAWSVTQGQPQHF	TGTGCCTGGAGTGTAACGCAGGGTCAGCCCCAGCATTTT
.	TRBV4-3	TRBJ1-6	.	CASSLGTRDNSPLHF	TGCGCCAGCAGCTTGGGGACAAGAGATAATTCACCCCTCCACTTT
.	TRBV7-2	TRBJ1-1	.	CASSLDGSSRNTEAFF	TGTGCCAGCAGCTTAGACGGGAGCTCAAGGAACACTGAAGCTTTCTTT
.	TRBV19	TRBJ2-1	TRBD2	CASSRTSGISNEQFF	TGTGCCAGTAGTAGGACTAGCGGAATCTCGAATGAGCAGTTCTTC
few	TRBV28	TRBJ2-1	.	CASSFPRSSYNEQFF	TGTGCCAGCAGTTTTCCGCGGAGCTCCTACAATGAGCAGTTCTTC
many	TRBV15	TRBJ1-1	TRBD1	CATRDRGGVVNTEAFF	TGTGCCACCAGAGACAGGGGCGGGGTTGTGAACACTGAAGCTTTCTTT
few	TRBV7-9	TRBJ2-1	.	CASSGRFPGNEQFF	TGTGCCAGCAGCGGTAGGTTCCCGGGAAATGAGCAGTTCTTC
many	TRBV30	TRBJ1-1	.	CAWSGGQLNTEAFF	TGTGCCTGGAGTGGAGGACAGTTGAACACTGAAGCTTTCTTT
many	TRBV7-2	TRBJ2-1	.	CASSLSRTSLEQFF	TGTGCCAGCAGCTTATCCCGCACCTCACTAGAGCAGTTCTTC
.	TRBV5-1	TRBJ1-6	.	CASSLDGNLNSPLHF	TGCGCCAGCAGCTTGGATGGGAATCTTAATTCACCCCTCCACTTT
few	TRBV7-9	TRBJ2-7	TRBD1	CASSLKDREYEQYF	TGTGCCAGCAGCTTAAAGGACAGGGAGTACGAGCAGTACTTC
few	TRBV12-3/TRBV12-4	TRBJ1-6	TRBD1	CASRDRSSPLHF	TGTGCCAGCAGGGACAGGAGCTCACCCCTCCACTTT
few	TRBV6-5	TRBJ2-1	.	CASSYLRGNEQFF	TGTGCCAGCAGTTACCTCCGGGGAAATGAGCAGTTCTTC
many	TRBV7-9	TRBJ1-2	.	CASSLAGVGGYTF	TGTGCCAGCAGCTTAGCAGGGGTTGGTGGCTACACCTTC
many	TRBV4-1	TRBJ2-3	.	CASSQVLTIPTDTQYF	TGCGCCAGCAGCCAAGTCCTAACTATACCCACAGATACGCAGTATTTT